This TCR beta chain stems from a study of T-cell memory formation after mild COVID-19. TCRdb analysed the 5' RACE reads with MiXCR anew, one entry per CDR3 protein. The sample includes 150,000 to 200,000 distinct CDR3 sequences, roughly 15% seen only once; the top ten take 11% to 15%. Per germline, CDR1 SGHRS and CDR2 YFSETQ. V gave up 4 bases and J gave up 3 bases, with 26 bases separating them. The CDR3 is 18 residues long. This clonotype was obtained from an adult woman who had mild COVID-19 (a few samples of this study predate the infection). Cell type and time point are not known. Material: PBMCs or a T cell subset sorted from them (not recorded which). This chain links TRBV5-1 with TRBJ2-7; tentatively, D is TRBD1 (6 bases). This chain's CDR3 is CASSPLGETGSRNYEQYF. The CDR3 DNA follows: TGCGCCAGCAGCCCCCTAGGGGAGACAGGATCCAGGAACTACGAGCAGTACTTC.